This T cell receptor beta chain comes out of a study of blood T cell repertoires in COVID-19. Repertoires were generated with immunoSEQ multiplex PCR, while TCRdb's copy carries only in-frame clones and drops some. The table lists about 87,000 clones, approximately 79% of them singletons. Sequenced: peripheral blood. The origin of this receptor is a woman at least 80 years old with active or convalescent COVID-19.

CDR3 bases: TGCGCCAGCAGCTTGGGGCCAGTCCAAGAGACCCAGTACTTC. It yields the protein CASSLGPVQETQYF. The chain uses TRBV5-1 and TRBJ2-5; D not certain. Trimming stripped 0 bases from V and 1 base from J, with 7 bases between. This CDR3 spans 14 amino acids. Germline-derived CDR1 and CDR2 are SGHRS and YFSETQ.